The present TCR beta chain was sequenced within a study of cytomegalovirus exposure and HLA in healthy donors. Points from the study as a whole: Later analysis found that TCR beta chains associated with HLA were more clonally expanded than other, equally common chains. According to reports, the classifier identified cytomegalovirus status with high specificity and sensitivity.

The CDR3 covers 14 residues. The trim removed 6 bases at V and 6 bases at J, leaving 5 bases unmatched. CDR1 and CDR2 from the germline V gene are MDHEN and SYDVKM. Of note for this clone: Its antigen is undetermined.

Primers included in the PCR were 60 Vbeta and 13 Jbeta primers. Generated by immunoSEQ multiplex PCR, the TCRdb table keeps only in-frame clones and is missing some. Recorded for this sample: roughly 100,000 clones. Input material: PBMCs. This clonotype originated in a man in his forties or fifties in good health and CMV-seronegative. V usage is TRBV28 and J usage is TRBJ2-1; 10 bases fit TRBD2. The CDR3 DNA sequence: TGTGCCAGCAGGGAGCGGGAGGGTCTCAATGAGCAGTTCTTC. The encoded protein is CASREREGLNEQFF.